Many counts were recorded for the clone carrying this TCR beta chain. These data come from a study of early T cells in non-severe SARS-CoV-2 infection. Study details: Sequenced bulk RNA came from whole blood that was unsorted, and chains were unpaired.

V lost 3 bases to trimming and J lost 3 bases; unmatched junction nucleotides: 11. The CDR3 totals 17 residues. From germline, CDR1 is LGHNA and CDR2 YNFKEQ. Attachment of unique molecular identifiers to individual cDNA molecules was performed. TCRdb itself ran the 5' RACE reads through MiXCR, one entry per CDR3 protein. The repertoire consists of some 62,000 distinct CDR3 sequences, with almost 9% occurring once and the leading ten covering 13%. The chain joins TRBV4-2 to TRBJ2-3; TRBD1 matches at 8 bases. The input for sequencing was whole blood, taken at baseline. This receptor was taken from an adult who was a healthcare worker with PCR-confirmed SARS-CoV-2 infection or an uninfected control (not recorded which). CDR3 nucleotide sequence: TGTGCCAGCAGCCATTCTGATGCAGGGGGCGCGACAGATACGCAGTATTTT. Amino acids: CASSHSDAGGATDTQYF.